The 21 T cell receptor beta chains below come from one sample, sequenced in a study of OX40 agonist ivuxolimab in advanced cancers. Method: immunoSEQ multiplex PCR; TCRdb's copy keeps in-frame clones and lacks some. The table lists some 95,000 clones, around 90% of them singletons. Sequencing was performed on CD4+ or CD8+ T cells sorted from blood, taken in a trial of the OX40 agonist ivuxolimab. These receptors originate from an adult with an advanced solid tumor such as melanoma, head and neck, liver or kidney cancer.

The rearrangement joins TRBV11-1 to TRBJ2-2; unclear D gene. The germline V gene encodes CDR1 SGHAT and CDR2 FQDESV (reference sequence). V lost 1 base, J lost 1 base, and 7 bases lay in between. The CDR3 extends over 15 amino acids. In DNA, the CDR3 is TGTGCCAGCAGCTTAGGCCTAGAGAACACCGGGGAGCTGTTTTTT. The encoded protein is CASSLGLENTGELFF. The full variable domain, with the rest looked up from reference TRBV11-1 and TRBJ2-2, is EAEVAQSPRYKITEKSQAVAFWCDPISGHATLYWYRQILGQGPELLVQFQDESVVDDSQLPKDRFSAERLKGVDSTLKIQPAELGDSAMYLCASSLGLENTGELFFGEGSRLTVL.

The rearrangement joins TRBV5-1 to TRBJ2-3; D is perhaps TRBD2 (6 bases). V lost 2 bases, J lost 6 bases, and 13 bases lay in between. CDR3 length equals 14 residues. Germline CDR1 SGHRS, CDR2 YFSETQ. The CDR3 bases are TGCGCCAGCAGCTTAGGCGGGGTCTTGGATACGCAGTATTTT. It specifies CASSLGGVLDTQYF.

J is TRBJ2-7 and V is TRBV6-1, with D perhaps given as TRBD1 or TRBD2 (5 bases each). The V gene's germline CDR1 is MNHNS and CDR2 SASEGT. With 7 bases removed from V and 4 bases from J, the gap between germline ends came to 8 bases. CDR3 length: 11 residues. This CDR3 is CASMWGYEQYF. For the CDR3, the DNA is TGTGCCAGCATGTGGGGGTACGAGCAGTACTTC.

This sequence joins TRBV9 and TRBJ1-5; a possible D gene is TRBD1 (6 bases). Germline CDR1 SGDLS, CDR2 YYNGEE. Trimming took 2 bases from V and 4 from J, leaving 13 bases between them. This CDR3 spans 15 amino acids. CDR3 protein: CASSVSGQSNQPQHF. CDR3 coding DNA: TGTGCCAGCAGCGTTTCAGGACAGTCGAATCAGCCCCAGCATTTT.

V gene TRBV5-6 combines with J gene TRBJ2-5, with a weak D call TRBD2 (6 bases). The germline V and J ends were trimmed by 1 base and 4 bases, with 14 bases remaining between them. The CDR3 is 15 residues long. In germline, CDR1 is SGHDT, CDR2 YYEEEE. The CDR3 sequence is CASSLQVGGRETQYF. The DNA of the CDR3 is TGTGCCAGCAGCTTGCAGGTGGGAGGTCGAGAGACCCAGTACTTC.

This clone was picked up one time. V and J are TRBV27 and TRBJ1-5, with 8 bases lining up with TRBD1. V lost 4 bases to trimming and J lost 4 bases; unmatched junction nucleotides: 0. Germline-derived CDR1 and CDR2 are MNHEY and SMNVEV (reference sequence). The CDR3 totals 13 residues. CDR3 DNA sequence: TGTGCCAGCAGTTGGGACAGGAATCAGCCCCAGCATTTT. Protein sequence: CASSWDRNQPQHF.

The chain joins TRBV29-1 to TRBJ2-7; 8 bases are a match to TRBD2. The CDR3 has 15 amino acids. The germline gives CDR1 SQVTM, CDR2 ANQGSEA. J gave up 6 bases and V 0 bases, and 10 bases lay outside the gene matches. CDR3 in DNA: TGCAGCGTTGAAGATCCGGGACTAGGACCTCGCGAGCAGTACTTC. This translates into CSVEDPGLGPREQYF.

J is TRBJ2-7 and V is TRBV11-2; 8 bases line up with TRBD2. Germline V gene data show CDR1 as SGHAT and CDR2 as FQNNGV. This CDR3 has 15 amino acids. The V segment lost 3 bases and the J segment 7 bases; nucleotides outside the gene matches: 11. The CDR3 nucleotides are TGTGCCAGCAGCTTGGGCCTAGCGGGTCGGGGGGAGCAGTACTTC. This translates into CASSLGLAGRGEQYF.

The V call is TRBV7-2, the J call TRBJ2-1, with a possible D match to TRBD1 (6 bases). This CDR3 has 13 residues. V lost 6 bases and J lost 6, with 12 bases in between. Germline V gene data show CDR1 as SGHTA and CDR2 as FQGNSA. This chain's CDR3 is CASRERGSNEQFF. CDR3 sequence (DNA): TGTGCCAGCAGGGAAAGGGGGAGCAATGAGCAGTTCTTC.

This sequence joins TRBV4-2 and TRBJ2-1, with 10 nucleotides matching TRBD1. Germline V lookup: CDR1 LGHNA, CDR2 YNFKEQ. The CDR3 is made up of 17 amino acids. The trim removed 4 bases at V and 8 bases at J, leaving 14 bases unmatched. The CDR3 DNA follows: TGTGCCAGCAGCCGTTCTTCCGGGACAGGGGAGGGCTATGAGCAGTTCTTC. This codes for CASSRSSGTGEGYEQFF.

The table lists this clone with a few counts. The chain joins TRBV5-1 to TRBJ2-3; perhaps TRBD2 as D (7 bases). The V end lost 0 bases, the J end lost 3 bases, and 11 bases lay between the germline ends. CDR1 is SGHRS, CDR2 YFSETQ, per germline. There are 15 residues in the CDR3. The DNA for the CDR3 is TGCGCCAGCAGCTTGGAGGGAGGGGGAACAGATACGCAGTATTTT. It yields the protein CASSLEGGGTDTQYF. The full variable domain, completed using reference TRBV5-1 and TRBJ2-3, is KAGVTQTPRYLIKTRGQQVTLSCSPISGHRSVSWYQQTPGQGLQFLFEYFSETQRNKGNFPGRFSGRQFSNSRSEMNVSTLELGDSALYLCASSLEGGGTDTQYFGPGTRLTVL.

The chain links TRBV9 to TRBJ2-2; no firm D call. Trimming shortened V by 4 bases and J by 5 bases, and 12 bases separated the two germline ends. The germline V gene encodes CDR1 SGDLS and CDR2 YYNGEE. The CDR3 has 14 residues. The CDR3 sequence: CASSRNAATGELFF. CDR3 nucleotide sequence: TGTGCCAGCAGCCGAAACGCGGCAACCGGGGAGCTGTTTTTT.

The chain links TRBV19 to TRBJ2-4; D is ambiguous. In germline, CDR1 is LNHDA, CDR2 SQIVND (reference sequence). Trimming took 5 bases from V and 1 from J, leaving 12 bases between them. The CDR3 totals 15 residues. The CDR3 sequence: CASSHWTGAKNIQYF. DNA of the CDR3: TGTGCCAGTAGTCACTGGACCGGTGCCAAAAACATTCAGTACTTC.

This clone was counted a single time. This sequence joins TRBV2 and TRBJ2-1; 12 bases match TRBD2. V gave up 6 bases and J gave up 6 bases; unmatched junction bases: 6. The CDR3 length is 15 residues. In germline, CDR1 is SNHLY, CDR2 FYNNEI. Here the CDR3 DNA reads TGTGCCAGCAGCCCCCTGGGACTAGCGGGCAATGAGCAGTTCTTC. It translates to CASSPLGLAGNEQFF.

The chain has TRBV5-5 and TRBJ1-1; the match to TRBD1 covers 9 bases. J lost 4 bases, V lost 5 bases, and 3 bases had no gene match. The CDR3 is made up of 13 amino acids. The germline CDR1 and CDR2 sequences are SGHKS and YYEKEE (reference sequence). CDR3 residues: CASSLTGGTEAFF. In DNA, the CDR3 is TGTGCCAGCAGTTTGACAGGGGGCACTGAAGCTTTCTTT.

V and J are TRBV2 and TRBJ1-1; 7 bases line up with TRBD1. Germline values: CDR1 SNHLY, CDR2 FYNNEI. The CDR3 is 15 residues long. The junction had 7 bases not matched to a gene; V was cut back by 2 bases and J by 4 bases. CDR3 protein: CASSEQGVMGTEAFF. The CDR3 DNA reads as TGTGCCAGCAGTGAACAGGGGGTGATGGGCACTGAAGCTTTCTTT.

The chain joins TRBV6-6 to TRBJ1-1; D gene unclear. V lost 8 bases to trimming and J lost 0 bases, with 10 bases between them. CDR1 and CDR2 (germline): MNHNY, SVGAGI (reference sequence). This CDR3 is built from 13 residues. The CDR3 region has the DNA TGTGCCAGCGCAAATTCAGTGAACACTGAAGCTTTCTTT. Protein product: CASANSVNTEAFF.

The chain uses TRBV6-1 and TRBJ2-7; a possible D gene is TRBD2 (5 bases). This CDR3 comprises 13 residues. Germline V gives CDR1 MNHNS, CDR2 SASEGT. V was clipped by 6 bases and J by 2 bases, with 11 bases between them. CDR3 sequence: CASRSGHTYEQYF. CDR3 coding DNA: TGTGCCAGCAGGAGCGGTCATACCTACGAGCAGTACTTC.

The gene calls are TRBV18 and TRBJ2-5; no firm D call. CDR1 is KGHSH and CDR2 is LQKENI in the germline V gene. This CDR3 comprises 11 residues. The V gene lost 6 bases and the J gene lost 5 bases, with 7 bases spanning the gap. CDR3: CASSPRETQYF. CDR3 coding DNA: TGTGCCAGCTCCCCGAGGGAGACCCAGTACTTC. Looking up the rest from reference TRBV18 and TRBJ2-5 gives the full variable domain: NAGVMQNPRHLVRRRGQEARLRCSPMKGHSHVYWYRQLPEEGLKFMVYLQKENIIDESGMPKERFSAEFPKEGPSILRIQQVVRGDSAAYFCASSPRETQYFGPGTRLLVL.

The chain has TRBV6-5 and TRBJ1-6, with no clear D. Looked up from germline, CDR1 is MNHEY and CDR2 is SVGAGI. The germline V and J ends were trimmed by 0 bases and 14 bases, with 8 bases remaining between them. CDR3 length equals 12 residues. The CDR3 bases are TGTGCCAGCAGTTACTCGATGAGGTCCCTCCACTTT. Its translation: CASSYSMRSLHF.

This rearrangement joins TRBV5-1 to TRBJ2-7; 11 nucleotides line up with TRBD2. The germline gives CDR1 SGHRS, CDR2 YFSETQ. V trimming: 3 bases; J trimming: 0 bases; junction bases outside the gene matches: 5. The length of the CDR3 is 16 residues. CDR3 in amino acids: CASSSSGTSGSYEQYF. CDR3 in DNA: TGCGCCAGCAGCTCATCCGGGACTAGCGGCTCCTACGAGCAGTACTTC. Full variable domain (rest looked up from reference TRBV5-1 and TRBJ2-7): KAGVTQTPRYLIKTRGQQVTLSCSPISGHRSVSWYQQTPGQGLQFLFEYFSETQRNKGNFPGRFSGRQFSNSRSEMNVSTLELGDSALYLCASSSSGTSGSYEQYFGPGTRLTVT.